This paragraph covers one T cell receptor (beta chain) sequence. As handled by the study authors: Estimated nucleated cell counts came from reference gene primer amplification. Libraries were prepared by immunoSEQ multiplex PCR; TCRdb keeps only in-frame clonotypes and omits some of them. D and trimming come from the DNA, and the V and J calls and clone size come from that table. Among 150,000 to 200,000 clones listed, 75% to 90% were seen once. The CDR3 sequence is 14 residues long. Germline CDR1 and CDR2: MNHNS and SASEGT. The ends were cut back, 2 bases at V and 0 bases at J, with 6 bases in the middle. The sample belongs to a study of blood T cell repertoires in COVID-19. Across the whole study: Material from acute and convalescent COVID-19 was sourced from the United States, Italy and Spain. PBMCs, B-cell-depleted T cells, or T cells were the source of the cDNA or gDNA that made up the material.

The sample taken for sequencing was peripheral blood. The clonotype was recovered from a man in his 70s with active or convalescent COVID-19. The V gene is TRBV6-1, the J gene TRBJ2-3, with D uncertain. This chain's CDR3 is CASSERGSTDTQYF. DNA for the CDR3: TGTGCCAGCAGTGAACGCGGTAGCACAGATACGCAGTATTTT.